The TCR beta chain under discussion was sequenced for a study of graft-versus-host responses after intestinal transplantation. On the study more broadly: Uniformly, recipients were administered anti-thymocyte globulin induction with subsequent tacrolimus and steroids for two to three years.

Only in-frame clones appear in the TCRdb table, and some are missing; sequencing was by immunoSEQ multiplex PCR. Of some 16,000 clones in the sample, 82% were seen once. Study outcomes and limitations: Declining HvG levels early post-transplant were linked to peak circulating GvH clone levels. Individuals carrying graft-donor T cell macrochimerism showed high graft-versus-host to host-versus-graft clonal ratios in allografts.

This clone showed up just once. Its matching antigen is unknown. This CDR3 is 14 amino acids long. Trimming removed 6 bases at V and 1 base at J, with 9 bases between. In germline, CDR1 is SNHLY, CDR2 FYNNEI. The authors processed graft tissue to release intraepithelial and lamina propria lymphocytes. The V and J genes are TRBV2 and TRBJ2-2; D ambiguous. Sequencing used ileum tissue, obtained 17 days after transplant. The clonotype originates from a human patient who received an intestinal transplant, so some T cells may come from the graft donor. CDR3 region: CASRVGENTGELFF. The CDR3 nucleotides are TGTGCCAGCAGGGTCGGAGAGAACACCGGGGAGCTGTTTTTT.